The 30 T cell receptor beta chains below come from one sample, sequenced in a study of radiotherapy plus CTLA-4 blockade in lung cancer. Clones were read by immunoSEQ multiplex PCR, and TCRdb kept only the in-frame ones, dropping some. The table shows approximately 89,000 clones, with about 85% occurring only once. The input for sequencing was peripheral blood, taken from a patient treated with radiotherapy plus ipilimumab. The receptors were sampled from a human donor with non-small cell lung cancer that progressed on radiotherapy plus ipilimumab.

This chain's CDR3 is CASSLAGLAGGKNIQYF. The CDR3 DNA reads as TGCGCCAGCAGCTTGGCGGGACTAGCGGGGGGCAAAAACATTCAGTACTTC. The chain joins TRBV5-1 to TRBJ2-4; 15 nucleotides match TRBD2. V lost 0 bases to trimming and J lost 3 bases; unmatched junction nucleotides: 1. The CDR3 is 17 amino acids. Germline values: CDR1 SGHRS, CDR2 YFSETQ.

The V and J genes are TRBV5-1 and TRBJ2-5; TRBD2 agrees at 7 bases. In germline, CDR1 is SGHRS, CDR2 YFSETQ. J was trimmed by 7 bases and V by 4 bases; bases with no gene match: 7. This CDR3 is 13 amino acids long. CDR3: CASSQTPGGTQYF. The CDR3, as DNA: TGCGCCAGCAGCCAAACTCCGGGAGGGACCCAGTACTTC.

This rearrangement joins TRBV19 to TRBJ1-5; D remains unclear. The germline V and J ends were trimmed by 4 bases and 4 bases, with 5 bases remaining between them. Germline CDR1 and CDR2: LNHDA and SQIVND (reference sequence). The CDR3 runs 12 residues. The CDR3 protein is CASSTSNQPQHF. CDR3 nucleotide sequence: TGTGCCAGTAGTACCAGTAATCAGCCCCAGCATTTT.

V and J are TRBV2 and TRBJ1-5, with a weak D call TRBD1 (5 bases). V was trimmed by 7 bases and J by 7 bases, leaving 14 bases between them. This CDR3 comprises 13 residues. Germline-derived CDR1 and CDR2 are SNHLY and FYNNEI. The CDR3 sequence: CASTGQLEQPQHF. In DNA form, the CDR3 reads TGTGCCAGCACAGGGCAGTTGGAACAGCCCCAGCATTTT.

The V call is TRBV5-4, the J call TRBJ2-7; 7 bases fit TRBD1. V trimming: 4 bases; J trimming: 6 bases; junction bases outside the gene matches: 10. This CDR3 contains 14 residues. From germline, CDR1 is SGHNT and CDR2 YYREEE (reference sequence). CDR3 sequence: CASSPSTGAGEQYF. CDR3 DNA: TGTGCCAGCAGCCCAAGCACAGGGGCGGGCGAGCAGTACTTC.

A single count supports this clone. This chain uses TRBV11-2 with TRBJ2-6, with 9 bases fitting TRBD1. The CDR3 extends over 15 amino acids. Germline V gene data show CDR1 as SGHAT and CDR2 as FQNNGV. J lost 4 bases, V lost 5 bases, and 3 bases had no gene match. Here the CDR3 reads CASSTTGGGANVLTF. CDR3 nucleotide sequence: TGTGCCAGCAGCACGACAGGGGGAGGGGCCAACGTCCTGACTTTC.

This chain connects TRBV20-1 to TRBJ1-1; TRBD1 is a possible D gene (5 bases). The CDR3 sequence is 10 residues long. Germline V lookup: CDR1 DFQATT, CDR2 SNEGSKA (reference sequence). Trimming removed 5 bases from V and 7 bases from J, with 8 bases in between. CDR3 nucleotide sequence: TGCAGTGCTGGGACCAGTGAAGCTTTCTTT. This encodes CSAGTSEAFF.

This chain joins TRBV5-3 and TRBJ1-1; 8 bases match TRBD1. TRBV5-3 is flagged as an ORF with uncertain function. V lost 3 bases, J lost 4 bases, and 11 bases stayed unmatched. This CDR3 is 16 amino acids long. The chain's CDR3 is CARSCPGGAESTEAFF. As DNA, the CDR3 is TGTGCCAGAAGCTGTCCAGGGGGCGCGGAGAGCACTGAAGCTTTCTTT.

The V call is TRBV4-2, the J call TRBJ1-4; a possible D gene is TRBD1 (6 bases). The germline V gene has CDR1 LGHNA and CDR2 YNFKEQ. V lost 1 base to trimming and J lost 7 bases, with 16 bases between them. The CDR3 runs 16 residues. The DNA of the CDR3 is TGTGCCAGCAGCCAAGGCGGTCTCGGGGGCTTTGAAAAACTGTTTTTT. It codes for CASSQGGLGGFEKLFF.

The gene calls are TRBV29-1 and TRBJ1-1, with D maybe TRBD1 (5 bases). V was shortened by 3 bases and J by 2 bases, with 7 bases between the two germline ends. The CDR3 covers 12 residues. Germline-derived CDR1 and CDR2 are SQVTM and ANQGSEA. The CDR3 reads CSVEGLNTEAFF. CDR3 nucleotide sequence: TGCAGCGTTGAGGGGCTAAACACTGAAGCTTTCTTT.

The chain recombines TRBV7-9 with TRBJ1-2, with D maybe TRBD1 (5 bases). The CDR3 runs to 13 residues. V was trimmed by 1 base and J by 8 bases, leaving 11 bases between them. Germline values: CDR1 SEHNR, CDR2 FQNEAQ (reference sequence). In nucleotides, the CDR3 is TGTGCCAGCAGCTTAGAGACGGGGGGAGGCTACACCTTC. Its protein product is CASSLETGGGYTF.

This chain joins TRBV7-8 and TRBJ2-1; the match to TRBD2 covers 15 bases. V was pared by 5 bases and J by 7 bases, with 9 bases of the junction left unmatched. The CDR3 covers 17 residues. Germline CDR1 is SGHVS and CDR2 is FQNEAQ. The CDR3 region is CASSPRTSGRAGNEQFF. DNA of the CDR3: TGTGCCAGCAGCCCCCGGACTAGCGGGAGGGCCGGGAATGAGCAGTTCTTC.

The chain combines TRBV18 with TRBJ2-1; tentatively, D is TRBD1 (5 bases). The CDR3 contains 15 residues. V lost 3 bases, J lost 6 bases, and 15 bases lay in between. Germline CDR1 KGHSH, CDR2 LQKENI. CDR3 sequence reads: CASSPGQAGFNEQFF. For the CDR3, the DNA is TGTGCCAGCTCACCCGGGCAGGCAGGGTTCAATGAGCAGTTCTTC.

CDR3 protein: CASSLGGGQPQHF. In DNA, the CDR3 is TGTGCCAGCAGCTTGGGCGGGGGTCAGCCCCAGCATTTT. The gene calls are TRBV5-6 and TRBJ1-5; maybe TRBD1 (5 bases). CDR3 length: 13 amino acids. Germline CDR1 and CDR2: SGHDT and YYEEEE. V was cut by 0 bases and J by 6 bases, with 7 bases left in between.

V gene TRBV7-9 combines with J gene TRBJ1-2, with D unresolved. V lost 5 bases and J 6 bases, leaving 13 bases between the germline ends. The CDR3 has 13 amino acids. Germline CDR1 reads SEHNR; CDR2 reads FQNEAQ (reference sequence). CDR3 in DNA: TGTGCCAGCAGCCCCCTGAGGGCCCATGGCTACACCTTC. This sequence encodes CASSPLRAHGYTF.

This rearrangement joins TRBV5-5 to TRBJ1-1; a weak D match, TRBD1 (5 bases). Trimming removed 2 bases at V and 1 base at J, with 9 bases between. Per the germline V gene, CDR1 is SGHKS and CDR2 is YYEKEE (reference sequence). The CDR3 runs 14 residues. The CDR3 region is CASSFSGANTEAFF. In DNA, the CDR3 is TGTGCCAGCAGCTTCTCCGGGGCGAACACTGAAGCTTTCTTT.

This chain links TRBV27 with TRBJ1-5; weak D call: TRBD1 (5 bases). CDR3 length equals 15 residues. Trimming stripped 3 bases from V and 6 bases from J, with 15 bases between. CDR1 and CDR2 from the germline V gene are MNHEY and SMNVEV (reference sequence). The CDR3 DNA reads as TGTGCCAGCAGTTTTGCGGGAATCGGGGGTCAGCCCCAGCATTTT. Encoded protein: CASSFAGIGGQPQHF.

The chain links TRBV19 to TRBJ1-5; possible D gene TRBD1, 5 bases. Looked up from germline, CDR1 is LNHDA and CDR2 is SQIVND (reference sequence). The CDR3 is 16 amino acids. Trimming removed 3 bases from V and 1 base from J, with 13 bases in between. The CDR3 DNA reads TGTGCCAGTAGTATTGGGGGGGGATGGAGCAATCAGCCCCAGCATTTT. Protein product: CASSIGGGWSNQPQHF.

This rearrangement joins TRBV5-4 to TRBJ2-7; D possibly corresponds to TRBD2 (5 bases). The CDR3 extends over 13 amino acids. Germline assignment: CDR1 SGHNT and CDR2 YYREEE (reference sequence). Trimming left V 1 base short and J 5 bases short, with 10 bases between. The DNA for the CDR3 is TGTGCCAGCAGCTTGCCCGGAGGTCACGAGCAGTACTTC. Protein: CASSLPGGHEQYF.

The J gene is TRBJ1-5, the V gene TRBV18, with D possibly being TRBD1 (5 bases). CDR3 size: 15 residues. Looked up from germline, CDR1 is KGHSH and CDR2 is LQKENI. The V and J ends lost 0 bases and 2 bases respectively, with 8 bases between them. CDR3: CASSPPAGGNQPQHF. The CDR3 DNA sequence: TGTGCCAGCTCACCACCGGCGGGGGGCAATCAGCCCCAGCATTTT.

V is TRBV23-1 and J is TRBJ2-1; 7 nucleotides agree with TRBD1. TRBV23-1 is filed as an ORF, its function uncertain. This CDR3 is built from 18 residues. The junction had 10 bases not matched to a gene; V was cut back by 2 bases and J by 0 bases. CDR3 region: CASSQVPGQCLSYNEQFF. The CDR3 region has the DNA TGCGCCAGCAGTCAAGTCCCGGGACAGTGCCTCTCCTACAATGAGCAGTTCTTC.

This sequence joins TRBV6-1 and TRBJ2-7; D may be TRBD1 or TRBD2 (6 bases each). Germline loops: CDR1 MNHNS, CDR2 SASEGT. The CDR3 is 15 amino acids. V lost 3 bases and J 2 bases, leaving 14 bases between the germline ends. The CDR3 region has the DNA TGTGCCAGCAGTGAGGGGGCGGACTACCCCTACGAGCAGTACTTC. Residues: CASSEGADYPYEQYF.

CDR3 nucleotides: TGCAGCGTTGGGGGCTACAATGAGCAGTTCTTC. Translated, it gives CSVGGYNEQFF. The V call is TRBV29-1, the J call TRBJ2-1; D is ambiguous. Germline V gene data show CDR1 as SQVTM and CDR2 as ANQGSEA. This CDR3 contains 11 residues. Trimming stripped 4 bases from V and 3 bases from J, with 4 bases between.

The CDR3 bases are TGTGCCAGTAGTACCGCGGGGGGCTACGAGCAGTACTTC. Translating gives CASSTAGGYEQYF. This chain uses TRBV19 with TRBJ2-7; 8 bases are a match to TRBD2. This CDR3 spans 13 amino acids. V lost 4 bases, J lost 3 bases, and 2 bases stayed unmatched. Germline V CDR1 and CDR2: LNHDA, SQIVND (reference sequence).

V gene TRBV6-5 combines with J gene TRBJ1-5, with 9 bases lining up with TRBD1. The J segment lost 6 bases and the V segment lost 0 bases, leaving 6 bases of the junction unmatched. CDR1 is MNHEY, CDR2 SVGAGI, per germline. CDR3 length: 16 residues. CDR3 loop: CASSYSGTGLGQPQHF. DNA of the CDR3: TGTGCCAGCAGTTACTCCGGGACAGGGTTAGGTCAGCCCCAGCATTTT.

The chain is built from TRBV30 and TRBJ1-2; D is undetermined. Per germline, CDR1 GTSNPN and CDR2 SVGIG (reference sequence). The CDR3 contains 12 residues. V lost 2 bases and J lost 7, with 11 bases in between. As DNA, the CDR3 is TGTGCCTGGAGTTTGTGGAGTAGTGGCTACACCTTC. It translates to CAWSLWSSGYTF. Looking up the rest from reference TRBV30 and TRBJ1-2 gives the full variable domain: SQTIHQWPATLVQPVGSPLSLECTVEGTSNPNLYWYRQAAGRGLQLLFYSVGIGQISSEVPQNLSASRPQDRQFILSSKKLLLSDSGFYLCAWSLWSSGYTFGSGTRLTVV.

As regards this clone: One end of the junction is discordant with germline, which a read error may explain. V gene TRBV2 combines with J gene TRBJ2-7; unclear D gene. The CDR3 runs to 12 residues. Per germline, CDR1 SNHLY and CDR2 FYNNEI. This CDR3 reads CASSAGLYGQYF. CDR3 nucleotides: TGTGCCAGCAGTGCCGGGCTCTACGGGCAGTACTTC.

V and J are TRBV4-2 and TRBJ1-2, with TRBD1 as a possible D gene (6 bases). Germline-derived CDR1 and CDR2 are LGHNA and YNFKEQ. Deletions cut 2 bases from V and 4 bases from J, with 11 bases between. The CDR3 is 14 amino acids. DNA for the CDR3: TGTGCCAGCAGCCAACCAGGACAGTTCTATGGCTACACCTTC. Protein product: CASSQPGQFYGYTF.

This clone was recorded only once. The V call is TRBV27, the J call TRBJ2-3; 8 bases fit TRBD2. The V gene end was trimmed by 5 bases and the J gene end by 2 bases; junction bases not matched to a gene: 12. CDR3 length: 17 amino acids. CDR1 is MNHEY and CDR2 is SMNVEV in the germline V gene (reference sequence). The CDR3 loop is CASSPHGTRVLTDTQYF. In DNA form, the CDR3 reads TGTGCCAGCAGTCCCCACGGGACTAGGGTTCTCACAGATACGCAGTATTTT.

This clone appeared a single time. In nucleotides, the CDR3 is TGTGCCAGCAGTGAAAACCTCTCACCCCTCCACTTT. Translated, it gives CASSENLSPLHF. The chain is built from TRBV25-1 and TRBJ1-6, with no clear D. The germline V gene encodes CDR1 MGHDK and CDR2 SYGVNS. The germline V and J ends were trimmed by 2 bases and 10 bases, with 6 bases remaining between them. The CDR3 length is 12 residues.